Here is one TCR beta chain with its context. The data belong to a study of T cells expressing NK-cell markers. Generation of TCR beta cDNA was performed by 5'RACE template switching incorporating UMIs. TCRdb re-called the 5' RACE reads; one entry per CDR3 protein, DNA not given. The sample totals about 550,000 distinct CDR3 sequences. The CDR3 is 14 residues long. CDR1 and CDR2 from the germline V gene are SGHRS and YFSETQ. The chain uses TRBV5-1 and TRBJ2-3. Sequencing was carried out using blood T cells: a sorted CD56 or NKG2C T cell subset, CD4+ or CD8+ T cells, or bulk PBMC T cells (not recorded which). The clonotype originates from a man younger than 30 in good health. The CDR3 loop reads CASSLRVVTDTQYF.